The 6 T cell receptor beta chains below were found in one sample sequenced in a study of regulatory T cells in long-lasting Graves disease. Relying on iRepertoire HTBI primers and Arm-PCR of CDR3 regions, the team built TCR beta libraries. A single record per CDR3 protein comes from TCRdb applying MiXCR to the multiplex PCR reads. Of around 300,000 distinct CDR3 sequences in the sample, 22% were seen once. Time point described: persistent/refractory GD, antithyroid drugs over 5 years with positive TRAb. The TCR library was made from RNA that had been extracted from PBMCs in TRIzol. Source: peripheral blood mononuclear cells (PBMCs), taken when the disease was refractory, from a patient treated with antithyroid drugs. These receptors came from a female donor with Graves disease.

The chain has TRBV15 and TRBJ1-5; D is undetermined. Germline V gene data show CDR1 as LNHNV and CDR2 as YYDKDF (reference sequence). There are 16 residues in the CDR3. Trimming took 0 bases from V and 3 from J, leaving 12 bases between them. DNA of the CDR3: TGTGCCACCAGCAGAGAATTTGACCCTCTCAATCAGCCCCAGCATTTT. Protein: CATSREFDPLNQPQHF.

The rearrangement uses TRBV7-9 and TRBJ2-5, with 9 bases that match TRBD2. The V gene's germline CDR1 is SEHNR and CDR2 FQNEAQ (reference sequence). J gave up 2 bases and V 5 bases, and 3 bases lay outside the gene matches. The CDR3 runs 14 residues. The CDR3 DNA sequence: TGTGCCAGCAGCCGACTAGCGGCACAAGAGACCCAGTACTTC. Translating it yields CASSRLAAQETQYF.

The chain is built from TRBV7-3 and TRBJ2-6; weak D call: TRBD1 (6 bases). Germline V CDR1 and CDR2: SGHTA, FQGTGA. V was shortened by 6 bases and J by 0 bases, with 12 bases between the two germline ends. This CDR3 has 16 amino acids. The CDR3 here is CASRAQGNSGANVLTF. The CDR3 coding sequence is TGTGCCAGCAGGGCTCAGGGGAACTCTGGGGCCAACGTCCTGACTTTC.

This sequence joins TRBV30 and TRBJ2-1; TRBD1 matches 7 bases. Per germline, CDR1 GTSNPN and CDR2 SVGIG (reference sequence). V was clipped by 0 bases and J by 14 bases; unmatched bases: 10. This CDR3 is built from 13 residues. The chain's CDR3 is CAWSVSVAQGEFF. The CDR3 DNA is TGTGCCTGGAGTGTAAGTGTTGCCCAGGGGGAGTTCTTC.

The chain combines TRBV5-1 with TRBJ1-5, with D uncertain. Per the germline V gene, CDR1 is SGHRS and CDR2 is YFSETQ. V was shortened by 4 bases and J by 6 bases, with 20 bases between the two germline ends. CDR3 length equals 16 residues. CDR3 protein: CASSPEAGRPVQPQHF. CDR3 DNA sequence: TGCGCCAGCAGCCCGGAGGCAGGTCGTCCCGTTCAGCCCCAGCATTTT.

This clonotype was observed at least ten times. The chain combines TRBV7-8 with TRBJ1-2; 7 bases match TRBD1. The CDR3 has 13 amino acids. CDR1 SGHVS and CDR2 FQNEAQ come from the germline V gene. V trimming: 5 bases; J trimming: 7 bases; junction bases outside the gene matches: 7. The DNA of the CDR3 is TGTGCCAGCAGCGACTGGACAGGCCGTGGCTACACCTTC. Translating it yields CASSDWTGRGYTF.